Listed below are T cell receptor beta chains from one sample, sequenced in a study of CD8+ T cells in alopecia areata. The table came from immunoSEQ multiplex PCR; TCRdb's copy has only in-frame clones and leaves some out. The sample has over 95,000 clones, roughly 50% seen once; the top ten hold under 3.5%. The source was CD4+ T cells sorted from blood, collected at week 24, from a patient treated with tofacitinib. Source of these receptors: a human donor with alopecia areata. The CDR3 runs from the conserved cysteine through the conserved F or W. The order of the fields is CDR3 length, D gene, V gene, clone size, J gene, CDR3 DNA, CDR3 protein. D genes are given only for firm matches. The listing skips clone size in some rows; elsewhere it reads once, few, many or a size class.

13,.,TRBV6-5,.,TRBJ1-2,TGTGCCAGCAGGCCGGGACTTATCTATGGCTACACCTTC,CASRPGLIYGYTF
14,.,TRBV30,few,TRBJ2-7,TGTGCCTGGAGTGAAGGGGGATTAGGCTACGAGCAGTACTTC,CAWSEGGLGYEQYF
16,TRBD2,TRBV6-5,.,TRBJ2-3,TGTGCCAGCAGTTACTTCCTAGCGGGGCCCACAGATACGCAGTATTTT,CASSYFLAGPTDTQYF
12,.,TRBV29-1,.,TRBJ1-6,TGCAGCGCTTCGGATGGAGATTCACCCCTCCACTTT,CSASDGDSPLHF
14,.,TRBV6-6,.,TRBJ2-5,TGTGCCAGCAGCCCCGGTCCCCGTGGGGAGACCCAGTACTTC,CASSPGPRGETQYF
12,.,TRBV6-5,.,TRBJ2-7,TGTGCCAGCAGTGACAGCCCCTACGAGCAGTACTTC,CASSDSPYEQYF
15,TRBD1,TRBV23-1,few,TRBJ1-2,TGCGCCAGCAGTCCGAGGACAGGGGCTAACTATGGCTACACCTTC,CASSPRTGANYGYTF
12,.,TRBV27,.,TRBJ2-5,TGTGCCAGCAGTCCCCCTGGGGAGACCCAGTACTTC,CASSPPGETQYF
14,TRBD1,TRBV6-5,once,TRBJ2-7,TGTGCCAGCAGGAGACAGGGGGAAACCTACGAGCAGTACTTC,CASRRQGETYEQYF
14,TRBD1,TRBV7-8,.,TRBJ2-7,TGTGCCAGCAGCATTACAGGGGGCAGGTACGAGCAGTACTTC,CASSITGGRYEQYF
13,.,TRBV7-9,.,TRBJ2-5,TGTGCCAGCAGCCCCCGTCTCCAAGAGACCCAGTACTTC,CASSPRLQETQYF
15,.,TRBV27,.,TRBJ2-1,TGTGCCAGCAGTTTCGGACCATTACGGAACAATGAGCAGTTCTTC,CASSFGPLRNNEQFF
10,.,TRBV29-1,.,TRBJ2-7,TGCAGCGTTGGAGAGATCGAGCAGTACTTC,CSVGEIEQYF
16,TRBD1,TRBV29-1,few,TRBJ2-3,TGCAGCGTTGAAGGAATGACAGGGGGATCGACAGATACGCAGTATTTT,CSVEGMTGGSTDTQYF
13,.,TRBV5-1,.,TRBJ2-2,TGCGCCAGCAGCCCGCAGGAGGTCGGGGAGCTGTTTTTT,CASSPQEVGELFF
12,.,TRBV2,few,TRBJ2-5,TGTGCCGCCGGGAAAAAGCAAGAGACCCAGTACTTC,CAAGKKQETQYF
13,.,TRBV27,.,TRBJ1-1,TGTGCCAGCAGTTTCATCGGGGACACTGAAGCTTTCTTT,CASSFIGDTEAFF
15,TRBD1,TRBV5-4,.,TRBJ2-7,TGTGCCAGCAGCTTTGGGAACAGGGGATCCTACGAGCAGTACTTC,CASSFGNRGSYEQYF
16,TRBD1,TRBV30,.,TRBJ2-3,TGTGCCTGGAGTGTAGGCGGACAGGGGTTAGGAGATACGCAGTATTTT,CAWSVGGQGLGDTQYF
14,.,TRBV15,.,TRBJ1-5,TGTGCCACCAGCAGAGAACAGGGTATTCAGCCCCAGCATTTT,CATSREQGIQPQHF
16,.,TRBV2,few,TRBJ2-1,TGTGCCAGCAGTACGGCCCCCCCGGGCCTTCGAAATGAGCAGTTCTTC,CASSTAPPGLRNEQFF
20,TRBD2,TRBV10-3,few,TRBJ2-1,TGTGCCATCAGTGCCCCCGCCGGGACTAGCGGGGGGGTGGGTTTTGTTGAGCAGTTCTTC,CAISAPAGTSGGVGFVEQFF
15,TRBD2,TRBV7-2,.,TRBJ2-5,TGTGCCAGCAGCCGGACTAGCGGGGGGGCGGAGACCCAGTACTTC,CASSRTSGGAETQYF
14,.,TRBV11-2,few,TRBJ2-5,TGTGCCAGCAGCTTCTACGGGGGCGAGGAGACCCAGTACTTC,CASSFYGGEETQYF
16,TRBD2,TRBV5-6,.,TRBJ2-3,TGTGCCAGCAGCTTGTCGTTAGCGGGGGACACAGATACGCAGTATTTT,CASSLSLAGDTDTQYF
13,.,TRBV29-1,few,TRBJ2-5,TGCAGCGTTGATTCGCCGGGACTCCCCTCACAGTACTTC,CSVDSPGLPSQYF
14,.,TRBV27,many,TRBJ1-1,TGTGCCAGCAGTTTGACAGGAGGCGACACTGAAGCTTTCTTT,CASSLTGGDTEAFF
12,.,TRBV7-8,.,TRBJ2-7,TGTGCCAGCAGCCCGTTACTAGGCGAGCAGTACTTC,CASSPLLGEQYF
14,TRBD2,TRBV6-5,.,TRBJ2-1,TGTGCCAGCCTTAAGCGGGGGGGCTTTAATGAGCAGTTCTTC,CASLKRGGFNEQFF
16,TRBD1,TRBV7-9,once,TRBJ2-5,TGTGCCAGCAGCTTCGGATTGGACAGGGGGGTGGAGACCCAGTACTTC,CASSFGLDRGVETQYF
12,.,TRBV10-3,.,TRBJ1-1,TGTGCCATCAGTGAGTCGAACACTGAAGCTTTCTTT,CAISESNTEAFF
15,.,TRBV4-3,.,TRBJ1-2,TGCGCCAGCAGCCAAGAGGGGCTACCTAGCGGTGGCTACACCTTC,CASSQEGLPSGGYTF
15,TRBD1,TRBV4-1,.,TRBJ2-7,TGCGCCAGCAGCCTGCTTCAGACAGGGTTCTACGAGCAGTACTTC,CASSLLQTGFYEQYF
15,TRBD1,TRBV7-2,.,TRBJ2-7,TGTGCCAGCAGCAACTTGGACAGGGTAGGGAACGAGCAGTACTTC,CASSNLDRVGNEQYF
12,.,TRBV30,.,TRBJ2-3,TGTGCCTGGGGCCTGATCACAGATACGCAGTATTTT,CAWGLITDTQYF
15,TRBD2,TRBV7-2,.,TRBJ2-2,TGTGCCAGCAGCAAGAGCGGGGTGAACACCGGGGAGCTGTTTTTT,CASSKSGVNTGELFF
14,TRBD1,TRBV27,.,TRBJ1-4,TGTGCCAGCCGCCCGACAGGGGGGAATGAAAAACTGTTTTTT,CASRPTGGNEKLFF
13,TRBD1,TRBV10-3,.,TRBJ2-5,TGTGCCATCAAGGGACAGGGCCAAGAGACCCAGTACTTC,CAIKGQGQETQYF
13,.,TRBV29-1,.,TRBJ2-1,TGCAGCGTTGCTTATTTCGGCTGGCCTGAGCAGTTCTTC,CSVAYFGWPEQFF
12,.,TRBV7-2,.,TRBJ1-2,TGTGCCAGCAGCTTAGATAACTATGGCTACACCTTC,CASSLDNYGYTF
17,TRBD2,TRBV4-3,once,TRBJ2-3,TGCGCCAGCAGCCAAGGTTGGACGGGGGGGAAGCTTGATACGCAGTATTTT,CASSQGWTGGKLDTQYF
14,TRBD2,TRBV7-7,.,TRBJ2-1,TGTGCTAGCAGCTTAGCGGGGGACTACAATGAGCAGTTCTTC,CASSLAGDYNEQFF
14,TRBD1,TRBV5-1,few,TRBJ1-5,TGCGCCAGCAGCACGACAGGGGGGAATCAGCCCCAGCATTTT,CASSTTGGNQPQHF
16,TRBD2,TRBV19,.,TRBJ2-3,TGTGCCAGTAGTATAGAGAATAGCGGGGGTGTCGATACGCAGTATTTT,CASSIENSGGVDTQYF
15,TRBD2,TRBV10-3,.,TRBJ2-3,TGTGCCATCAGTGAGAGCGGGAGTCGGGCTGATACGCAGTATTTT,CAISESGSRADTQYF
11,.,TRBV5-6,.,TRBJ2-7,TGTGCCAGCAGCCTAACGGACGAGCAGTACTTC,CASSLTDEQYF
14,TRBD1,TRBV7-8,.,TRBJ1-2,TGTGCCAGCAGCGCACCGGGACAGCCCTATGGCTACACCTTC,CASSAPGQPYGYTF
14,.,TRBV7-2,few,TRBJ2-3,TGTGCCAGCCGACCGAACGGGGAGCATGGTACGCAGTATTTT,CASRPNGEHGTQYF
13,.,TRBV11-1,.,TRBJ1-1,TGTGCCAGCAGCTCAATGGGGGGCACTGAAGCTTTCTTT,CASSSMGGTEAFF
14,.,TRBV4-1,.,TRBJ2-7,TGCGCCAGCAGCCAAGGGTACTACTCCTACGAGCAGTACTTC,CASSQGYYSYEQYF
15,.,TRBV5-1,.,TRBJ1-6,TGCGCCAGCAGCTTGTCACAGGGTGGAAATTCACCCCTCCACTTT,CASSLSQGGNSPLHF
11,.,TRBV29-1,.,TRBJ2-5,TGCAGCGTTGTTGGGTCAGAGACCCAGTACTTC,CSVVGSETQYF
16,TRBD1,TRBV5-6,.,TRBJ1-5,TGTGCCAGCAGCTTCAAATCAGGGGGAAGCAATCAGCCCCAGCATTTT,CASSFKSGGSNQPQHF
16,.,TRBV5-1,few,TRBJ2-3,TGCGCCAGCAGCTTGGGGATTGACGGCCCACCTGATACGCAGTATTTT,CASSLGIDGPPDTQYF
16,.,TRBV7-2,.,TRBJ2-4,TGTGCCAGCAGCTTAGGAGCGGGTCTAGCCAAAAACATTCAGTACTTC,CASSLGAGLAKNIQYF